These 22 T cell receptor beta chains originate from one sample sequenced in a study of OX40 agonist ivuxolimab in advanced cancers. The data were produced by immunoSEQ multiplex PCR, yet TCRdb's version contains in-frame clones alone and is incomplete. The profile shows under 100,000 clones, roughly 85% of them singletons. The specimen was CD4+ or CD8+ T cells sorted from blood, collected in a trial of the OX40 agonist ivuxolimab. The receptors originated from an adult with an advanced solid tumor such as melanoma, head and neck, liver or kidney cancer.

The chain is built from TRBV5-1 and TRBJ1-4; 11 positions match TRBD1. The CDR3 spans 14 residues. V was clipped by 4 bases and J by 7 bases; unmatched bases: 3. In germline, CDR1 is SGHRS, CDR2 YFSETQ. The CDR3 region is CASSVGQGAEKLFF. In DNA, the CDR3 is TGCGCCAGCAGCGTAGGACAGGGGGCTGAAAAACTGTTTTTT.

This clone was counted a few times. V gene TRBV5-5 combines with J gene TRBJ1-6, with TRBD1 matching 8 bases. The CDR3 length is 16 residues. Per germline, CDR1 SGHKS and CDR2 YYEKEE (reference sequence). J was trimmed by 7 bases and V by 4 bases; bases with no gene match: 10. DNA for the CDR3: TGTGCCAGCAGCGAATCGACAGGGGCCGCCAATTCACCCCTCCACTTT. Translating it yields CASSESTGAANSPLHF.

V usage is TRBV4-3 and J usage is TRBJ1-2; the D gene is possibly TRBD1 (5 bases). In germline, CDR1 is LGHNA, CDR2 YSLEER. V lost 0 bases and J 4 bases, leaving 18 bases between the germline ends. CDR3 length: 17 amino acids. DNA of the CDR3: TGCGCCAGCAGCCAAGAGCAATTCAGCGGGGCGGTCTATGGCTACACCTTC. As protein: CASSQEQFSGAVYGYTF.

This clone has a handful of counts. The V call is TRBV7-3, the J call TRBJ1-6, with 7 bases lining up with TRBD1. Germline V gene data show CDR1 as SGHTA and CDR2 as FQGTGA. Losses at the gene ends were 5 bases for V and 7 bases for J; bases not matched to a gene: 11. CDR3 length: 16 residues. This CDR3 is CASSREGGQGNSPLHF. CDR3 DNA sequence: TGTGCCAGCAGCAGAGAAGGGGGCCAAGGGAATTCACCCCTCCACTTT.

The rearrangement uses TRBV29-1 and TRBJ1-4, with D perhaps TRBD1 (6 bases). Trimming cost V 4 bases and J 1 base, with 16 bases left between them. CDR3 size: 16 residues. CDR1 and CDR2 (germline): SQVTM, ANQGSEA. CDR3 bases: TGCAGCGTTGCGGGGGAAGGGGGACTAACTAATGAAAAACTGTTTTTT. The encoded protein is CSVAGEGGLTNEKLFF.

The CDR3 loop reads CASTGYGGVQETQYF. CDR3 DNA: TGTGCCAGCACCGGATACGGCGGGGTCCAAGAGACCCAGTACTTC. The chain is built from TRBV6-6 and TRBJ2-5, with D maybe TRBD2 (6 bases). Germline CDR1 is MNHNY and CDR2 is SVGAGI (reference sequence). The CDR3 is made up of 15 amino acids. Trimming stripped 7 bases from V and 1 base from J, with 16 bases between.

The chain carries TRBV6-5 and TRBJ2-2; no clear D gene. V was shortened by 7 bases and J by 3 bases, with 9 bases between the two germline ends. CDR1 and CDR2 from the germline V gene are MNHEY and SVGAGI. The CDR3 length is 13 residues. This CDR3 is CASTRQDTGELFF. As DNA, the CDR3 is TGTGCCAGCACACGGCAGGACACCGGGGAGCTGTTTTTT.

The rearrangement links TRBV11-1 to TRBJ2-2, with D unclear. V lost 0 bases and J lost 1, with 3 bases in between. The CDR3 extends over 14 amino acids. Germline CDR1 and CDR2: SGHAT and FQDESV (reference sequence). CDR3 residues: CASSLAGNTGELFF. The CDR3, as DNA: TGTGCCAGCAGCTTAGCAGGGAACACCGGGGAGCTGTTTTTT.

The chain is built from TRBV2 and TRBJ1-2; weak D call: TRBD1 (5 bases). The CDR3 extends over 14 amino acids. Germline CDR1 is SNHLY and CDR2 is FYNNEI. V was clipped by 7 bases and J by 4 bases, with 16 bases between them. For the CDR3, the DNA is TGTGCCAGCATAAAGGACATATCCGGCTATGGCTACACCTTC. Translation: CASIKDISGYGYTF.

This CDR3 reads CASSYRGSNYGYTF. Written as DNA, the CDR3 is TGTGCCAGCAGCTACCGAGGGAGTAACTATGGCTACACCTTC. J is TRBJ1-2 and V is TRBV7-9; D not resolved. Germline CDR1 reads SEHNR; CDR2 reads FQNEAQ (reference sequence). The CDR3 runs 14 residues. The V gene lost 4 bases and the J gene lost 1 base, with 10 bases spanning the gap.

This clone has a single count. The V call is TRBV4-1, the J call TRBJ1-2, with D uncertain. The CDR3 is 12 residues long. V was clipped by 3 bases and J by 10 bases, with 12 bases between them. Germline CDR1 is MGHRA and CDR2 is YSYEKL. In DNA form, the CDR3 reads TGCGCCAGCAGCCATGACGAGAGGGTCTACACCTTC. It translates to CASSHDERVYTF.

This clone was observed a handful of times. The chain carries TRBV5-6 and TRBJ1-5; D is unclear. CDR1 is SGHDT and CDR2 is YYEEEE in the germline V gene. The CDR3 runs 14 residues. The V gene lost 0 bases and the J gene lost 5 bases, with 9 bases spanning the gap. The CDR3 protein is CASSLERSDQPQHF. CDR3 DNA: TGTGCCAGCAGCTTGGAACGGTCGGATCAGCCCCAGCATTTT.

The chain employs TRBV7-2 and TRBJ2-5, with 8 positions matching TRBD1. This CDR3 has 16 residues. CDR1 SGHTA and CDR2 FQGNSA come from the germline V gene. V was pared by 2 bases and J by 7 bases, with 12 bases of the junction left unmatched. The CDR3 reads CASSLSSDRVQGTQYF. In nucleotides, the CDR3 is TGTGCCAGCAGCTTATCTTCGGACAGGGTACAGGGGACCCAGTACTTC.

The chain carries TRBV14 and TRBJ2-6, with D unclear. The length of the CDR3 is 14 residues. With 4 bases removed from V and 2 bases from J, the gap between germline ends came to 6 bases. Germline CDR1 SGHDN, CDR2 FVKESK. The CDR3 spells CASSPQTGANVLTF. For the CDR3, the DNA is TGTGCCAGCAGCCCTCAGACTGGGGCCAACGTCCTGACTTTC.

The rearrangement uses TRBV27 and TRBJ2-7; TRBD1 agrees at 7 bases. Unmatched junction bases numbered 0, after V lost 6 bases and J lost 1 base. The CDR3 is 12 amino acids. The germline CDR1 and CDR2 sequences are MNHEY and SMNVEV (reference sequence). The CDR3 region is CASRTGSYEQYF. The CDR3 region has the DNA TGTGCCAGCAGGACAGGGTCCTACGAGCAGTACTTC.

The rearrangement links TRBV7-2 to TRBJ2-3; TRBD2 matches 10 bases. The germline gives CDR1 SGHTA, CDR2 FQGNSA. This CDR3 comprises 14 residues. V was pared by 5 bases and J by 6 bases, with 5 bases of the junction left unmatched. CDR3: CASSPLTSGDTQYF. The CDR3 DNA reads as TGTGCCAGCAGCCCTCTGACTAGCGGGGATACGCAGTATTTT.

V gene TRBV7-9 combines with J gene TRBJ1-1; D is uncertain. The ends were cut back, 1 base at V and 1 base at J, with 7 bases in the middle. This CDR3 is 14 amino acids long. The germline CDR1 and CDR2 sequences are SEHNR and FQNEAQ (reference sequence). In DNA, the CDR3 is TGTGCCAGCAGCTTAGGGGCAGCGAACACTGAAGCTTTCTTT. Translation: CASSLGAANTEAFF.

The J gene is TRBJ1-2, the V gene TRBV19, with 7 bases matching TRBD1. After removal of 9 bases from V and 1 base from J, the junction contained 5 bases not matched to a gene. The germline V gene encodes CDR1 LNHDA and CDR2 SQIVND (reference sequence). This CDR3 is 13 amino acids long. The CDR3 region has the DNA TGTGCCAGCCAGACAGGGCTTAACTATGGCTACACCTTC. It encodes CASQTGLNYGYTF.

The chain recombines TRBV7-3 with TRBJ2-1; 9 bases agree with TRBD1. Unmatched junction bases numbered 12, after V lost 5 bases and J lost 4 bases. Germline assignment: CDR1 SGHTA and CDR2 FQGTGA. The CDR3 is 17 residues long. The DNA of the CDR3 is TGTGCCAGCAGCCAGTTTGGGCGACAGGGGGGTTACAATGAGCAGTTCTTC. Protein sequence: CASSQFGRQGGYNEQFF.

The chain has TRBV4-1 and TRBJ1-3; no definite D call. The CDR3 totals 15 residues. The germline V and J ends were trimmed by 0 bases and 0 bases, with 6 bases remaining between them. CDR1 is MGHRA, CDR2 YSYEKL, per germline. The CDR3 DNA reads as TGCGCCAGCAGCCAAGATAGCGGCTCTGGAAACACCATATATTTT. It translates to CASSQDSGSGNTIYF.

In its sample, this clone was seen a few times. Other DNA sequences in this specimen translate into the identical CDR3. The DNA of the CDR3 is TGTGCCAGCTCACCTCGGACAGACTCTGGGGCCAACGTCCTGACTTTC. Translation gives CASSPRTDSGANVLTF. V usage is TRBV18 and J usage is TRBJ2-6; the D gene is possibly TRBD1 (6 bases). V lost 3 bases to trimming and J lost 0 bases, with 9 bases between them. Per germline, CDR1 KGHSH and CDR2 LQKENI. This CDR3 has 16 residues.

The chain combines TRBV5-4 with TRBJ2-3; 10 positions match TRBD2. This CDR3 has 17 residues. The J segment lost 1 base and the V segment lost 3 bases, leaving 8 bases of the junction unmatched. The germline V gene encodes CDR1 SGHNT and CDR2 YYREEE (reference sequence). This CDR3 reads CASSSPSGGFGTDTQYF. The CDR3 DNA reads TGTGCCAGCAGCTCTCCTAGCGGGGGATTTGGCACAGATACGCAGTATTTT.